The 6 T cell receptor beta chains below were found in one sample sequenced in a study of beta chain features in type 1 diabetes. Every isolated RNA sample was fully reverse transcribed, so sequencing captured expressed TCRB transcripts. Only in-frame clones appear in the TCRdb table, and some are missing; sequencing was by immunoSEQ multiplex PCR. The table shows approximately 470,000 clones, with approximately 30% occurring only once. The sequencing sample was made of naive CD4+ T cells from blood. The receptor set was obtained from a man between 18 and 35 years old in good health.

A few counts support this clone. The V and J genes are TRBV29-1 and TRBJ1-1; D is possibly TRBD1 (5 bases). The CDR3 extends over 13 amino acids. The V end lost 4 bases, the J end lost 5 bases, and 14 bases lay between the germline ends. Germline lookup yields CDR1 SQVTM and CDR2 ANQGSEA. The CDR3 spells CSVGGERFTEAFF. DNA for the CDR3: TGCAGCGTTGGAGGGGAACGTTTTACTGAAGCTTTCTTT.

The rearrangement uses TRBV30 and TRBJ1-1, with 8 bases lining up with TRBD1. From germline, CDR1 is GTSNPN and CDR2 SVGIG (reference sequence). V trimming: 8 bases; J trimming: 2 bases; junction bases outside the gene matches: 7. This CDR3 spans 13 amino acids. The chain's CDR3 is CAVQGQDNTEAFF. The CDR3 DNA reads TGTGCCGTGCAGGGACAGGACAACACTGAAGCTTTCTTT. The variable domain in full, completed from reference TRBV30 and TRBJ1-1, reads SQTIHQWPATLVQPVGSPLSLECTVEGTSNPNLYWYRQAAGRGLQLLFYSVGIGQISSEVPQNLSASRPQDRQFILSSKKLLLSDSGFYLCAVQGQDNTEAFFGQGTRLTVV.

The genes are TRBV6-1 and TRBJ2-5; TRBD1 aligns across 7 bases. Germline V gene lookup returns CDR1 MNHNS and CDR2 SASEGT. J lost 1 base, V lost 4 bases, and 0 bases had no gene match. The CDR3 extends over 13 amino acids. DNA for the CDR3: TGTGCCAGCAGTGGGGACAGCCAAGAGACCCAGTACTTC. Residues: CASSGDSQETQYF.

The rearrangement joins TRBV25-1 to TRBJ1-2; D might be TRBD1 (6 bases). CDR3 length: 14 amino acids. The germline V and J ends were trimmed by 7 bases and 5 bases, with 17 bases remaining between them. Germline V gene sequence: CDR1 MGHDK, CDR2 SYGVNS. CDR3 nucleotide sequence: TGTGCCAGCAACCAGGGTCAGGGGCGATATGGCTACACCTTC. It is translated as CASNQGQGRYGYTF.

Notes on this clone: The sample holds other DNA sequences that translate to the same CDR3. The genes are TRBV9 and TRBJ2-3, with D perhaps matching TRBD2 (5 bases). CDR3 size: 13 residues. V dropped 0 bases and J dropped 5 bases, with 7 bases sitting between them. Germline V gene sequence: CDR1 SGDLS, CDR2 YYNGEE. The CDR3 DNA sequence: TGTGCCAGCAGCGTAGCTGGAGGAGATACGCAGTATTTT. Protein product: CASSVAGGDTQYF.

For the CDR3, the DNA is TGTGCCAGCAGCTATCAGGGGGGGAGCACTGAAGCTTTCTTT. It encodes CASSYQGGSTEAFF. V is TRBV7-2 and J is TRBJ1-1; 7 bases agree with TRBD1. Trimming took 4 bases from V and 4 from J; bases not matched to a gene: 6. This CDR3 is built from 14 residues. Germline V gene lookup returns CDR1 SGHTA and CDR2 FQGNSA.